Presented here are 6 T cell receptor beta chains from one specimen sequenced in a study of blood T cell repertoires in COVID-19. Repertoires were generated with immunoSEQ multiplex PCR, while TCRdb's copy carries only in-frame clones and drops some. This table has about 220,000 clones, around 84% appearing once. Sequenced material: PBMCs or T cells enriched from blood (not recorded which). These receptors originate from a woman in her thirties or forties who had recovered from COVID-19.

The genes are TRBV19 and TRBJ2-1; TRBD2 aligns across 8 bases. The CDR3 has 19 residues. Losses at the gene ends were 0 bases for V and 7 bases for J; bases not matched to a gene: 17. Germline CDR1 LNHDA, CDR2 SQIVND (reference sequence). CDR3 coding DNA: TGTGCCAGTAGTATAGATTCGGCTAGCGGGCCCTTCGGGGGGAATGAGCAGTTCTTC. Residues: CASSIDSASGPFGGNEQFF.

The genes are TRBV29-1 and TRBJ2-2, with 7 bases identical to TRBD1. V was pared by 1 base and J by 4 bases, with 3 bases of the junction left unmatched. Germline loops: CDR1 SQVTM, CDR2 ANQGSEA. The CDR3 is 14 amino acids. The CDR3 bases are TGCAGCGTTGAAGGGACAGGCTCCACCGGGGAGCTGTTTTTT. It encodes CSVEGTGSTGELFF.

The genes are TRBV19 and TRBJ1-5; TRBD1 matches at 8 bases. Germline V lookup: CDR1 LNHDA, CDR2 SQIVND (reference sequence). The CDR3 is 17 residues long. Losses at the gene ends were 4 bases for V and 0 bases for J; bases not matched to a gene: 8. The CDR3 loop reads CASSRGRGLYSNQPQHF. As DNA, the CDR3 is TGTGCCAGTAGTAGGGGCAGGGGGCTTTATAGCAATCAGCCCCAGCATTTT.

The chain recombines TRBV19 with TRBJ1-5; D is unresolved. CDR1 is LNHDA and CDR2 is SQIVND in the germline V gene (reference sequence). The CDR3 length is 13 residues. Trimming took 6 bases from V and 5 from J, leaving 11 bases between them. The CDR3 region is CASRRHRDQPQHF. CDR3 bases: TGTGCCAGTAGACGACACCGAGATCAGCCCCAGCATTTT.

Here the CDR3 reads CASSYQTARGAEAFF. CDR3 DNA: TGTGCCAGCAGTTACCAGACCGCAAGGGGCGCTGAAGCTTTCTTT. The chain couples TRBV6-5 to TRBJ1-1; TRBD1 is a possible D gene (5 bases). Germline loops: CDR1 MNHEY, CDR2 SVGAGI. Trimming cost V 2 bases and J 6 bases, with 16 bases left between them. CDR3 length equals 15 residues.

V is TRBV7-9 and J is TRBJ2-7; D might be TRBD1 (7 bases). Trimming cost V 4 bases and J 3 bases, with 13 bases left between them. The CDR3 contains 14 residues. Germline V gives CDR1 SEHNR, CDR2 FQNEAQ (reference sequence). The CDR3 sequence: CASSSPGGSYEQYF. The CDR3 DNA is TGTGCCAGCAGCTCCCCAGGGGGGAGCTACGAGCAGTACTTC.